The rows below give T cell receptor beta chains drawn from one sample of a study of blood T cell repertoires in COVID-19. TCRdb's copy holds only in-frame clones and misses some; the assay was immunoSEQ multiplex PCR. The sample shows about 40,000 clones, approximately 84% of them seen only once. Sequencing used peripheral blood. These receptors all come from a human donor in a cohort sampled during active COVID-19. Both conserved end residues are part of each CDR3. The D gene is left open where the match is weak.

>16|TRBV4-1|TRBD1
CASSPGTGAWDTEAFF
>15|TRBV18|.
CASSPSEISTGELFF
>14|TRBV28|TRBD1
CASSPPGQGLLVHF
>12|TRBV12-3/TRBV12-4|TRBD1
CASSRQGSEAFF
>16|TRBV14|.
CASSQGRRLGAREQYF
>16|TRBV5-1|TRBD2
CASSLVALAGSNEQFF
>13|TRBV9|TRBD1
CASSVRDRDGYTF
>14|TRBV2|.
CASSELLTSGTQYF
>17|TRBV29-1|TRBD1
CSVVGVWTGSMSYEAFF
>16|TRBV1|.
CTSSQDRTSGEETQYF
>14|TRBV29-1|TRBD1
CSVEPPGTADGYTF
>13|TRBV6-5|.
CASSLTGDTEAFF
>15|TRBV5-1|.
CASSLGGPAAETQYF
>16|TRBV10-1|TRBD1
CASSEFQGASYNEQFF
>11|TRBV12-3/TRBV12-4|.
CASKSVNEQFF
>16|TRBV10-2|.
CASSAPGMRKSYEQYF
>15|TRBV18|TRBD1
CASSPLTGATGELFF
>13|TRBV7-6|.
CASSRGKDTEAFF
>13|TRBV10-1|.
CASSPKTGNEQFF
>14|TRBV19|.
CASRARDRNEKLFF
>14|TRBV6-6|TRBD1
CASSFYGQAYEQYF
>15|TRBV18|.
CASSGDSTGGYGYTF
>15|TRBV6-1|.
CASSEIRGLNTEAFF
>13|TRBV5-1|TRBD1
CASSLDRGYEQYF
>14|TRBV11-2|TRBD1
CASSQDRWRREQYF
>15|TRBV5-6|TRBD1
CASSLWDRGTYGYTF
>14|TRBV13|.
CASSQGRGNEKLFF
>15|TRBV4-1|.
CASSQGRALNQPQHF
>14|TRBV4-2|.
CASSQGGTTDTQYF
>15|TRBV4-1|TRBD1
CASSQGQGNANTIYF
>13|TRBV2|.
CASSSLRESPLHF
>16|TRBV27|.
CASSLGQGGWTGELFF
>15|TRBV7-9|TRBD2
CASSFSGGAGDTQYF
>14|TRBV4-1|.
CASSQDRGRVEAFF
>14|TRBV5-1|.
CASSLVGAGNTIYF
>15|TRBV13|TRBD2
CASSRDGTRNNEQFF
>15|TRBV19|TRBD1
CASSSRQGRNQPQHF
>15|TRBV9|.
CASSAGRGWQETQYF
>13|TRBV19|TRBD1
CASSRQGGYGYTF
>15|TRBV6-5|.
CASQQIGGAQETQYF
>14|TRBV6-1|.
CASSEAGPSYEQYF
>13|TRBV29-1|TRBD1
CSAIGTGEFAAFF